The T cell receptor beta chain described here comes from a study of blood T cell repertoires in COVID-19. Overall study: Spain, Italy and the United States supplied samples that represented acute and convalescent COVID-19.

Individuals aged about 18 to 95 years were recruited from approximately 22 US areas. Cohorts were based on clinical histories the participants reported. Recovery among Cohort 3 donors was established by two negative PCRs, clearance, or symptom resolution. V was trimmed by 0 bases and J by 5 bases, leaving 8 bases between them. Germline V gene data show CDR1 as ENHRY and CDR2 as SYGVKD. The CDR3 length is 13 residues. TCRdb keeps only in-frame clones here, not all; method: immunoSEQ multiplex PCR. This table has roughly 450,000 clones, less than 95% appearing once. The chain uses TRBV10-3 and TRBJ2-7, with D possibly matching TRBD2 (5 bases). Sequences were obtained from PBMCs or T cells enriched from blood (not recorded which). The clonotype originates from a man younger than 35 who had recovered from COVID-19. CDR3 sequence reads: CAISESRVNEQYF. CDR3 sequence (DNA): TGTGCCATCAGTGAGTCGCGGGTCAACGAGCAGTACTTC.